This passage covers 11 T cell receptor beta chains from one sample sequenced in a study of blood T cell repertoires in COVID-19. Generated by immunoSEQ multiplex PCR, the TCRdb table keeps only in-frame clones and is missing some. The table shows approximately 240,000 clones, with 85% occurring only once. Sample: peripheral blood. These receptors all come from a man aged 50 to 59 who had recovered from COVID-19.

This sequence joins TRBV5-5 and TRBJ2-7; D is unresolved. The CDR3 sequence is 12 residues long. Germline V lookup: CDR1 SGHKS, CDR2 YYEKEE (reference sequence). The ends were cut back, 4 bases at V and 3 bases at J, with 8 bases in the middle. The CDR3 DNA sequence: TGTGCCAGCAGCACCACTTTCTACGAGCAGTACTTC. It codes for CASSTTFYEQYF.

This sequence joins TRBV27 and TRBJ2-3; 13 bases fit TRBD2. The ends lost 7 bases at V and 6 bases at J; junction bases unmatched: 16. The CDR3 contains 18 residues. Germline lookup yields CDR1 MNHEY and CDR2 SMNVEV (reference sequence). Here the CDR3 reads CASTREGRTSGSKDTQYF. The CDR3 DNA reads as TGTGCCAGCACTCGGGAGGGACGGACTAGCGGGAGTAAGGATACGCAGTATTTT.

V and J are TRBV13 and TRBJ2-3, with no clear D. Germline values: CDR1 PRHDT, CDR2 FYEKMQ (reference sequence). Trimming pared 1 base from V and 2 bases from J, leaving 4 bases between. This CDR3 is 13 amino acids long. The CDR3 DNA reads TGTGCCAGCAGCTTAGCGGTCACAGATACGCAGTATTTT. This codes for CASSLAVTDTQYF.

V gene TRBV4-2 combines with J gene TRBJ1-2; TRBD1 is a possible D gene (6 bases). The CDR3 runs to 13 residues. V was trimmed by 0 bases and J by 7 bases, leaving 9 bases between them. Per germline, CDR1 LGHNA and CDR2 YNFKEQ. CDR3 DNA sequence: TGTGCCAGCAGCCAAGACAGGGGTCGTGGCTACACCTTC. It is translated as CASSQDRGRGYTF.

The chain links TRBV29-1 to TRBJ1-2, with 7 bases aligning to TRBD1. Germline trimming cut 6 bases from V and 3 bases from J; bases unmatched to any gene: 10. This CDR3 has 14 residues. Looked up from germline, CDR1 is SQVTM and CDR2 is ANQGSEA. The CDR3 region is CSVRTGDSDYGYTF. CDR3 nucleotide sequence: TGCAGCGTCCGGACGGGGGACAGCGACTATGGCTACACCTTC.

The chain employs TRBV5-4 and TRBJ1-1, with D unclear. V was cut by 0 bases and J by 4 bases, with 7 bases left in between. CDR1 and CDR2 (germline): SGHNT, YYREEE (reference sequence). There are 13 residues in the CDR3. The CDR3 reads CASSLASFTEAFF. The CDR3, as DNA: TGTGCCAGCAGCTTGGCCAGTTTCACTGAAGCTTTCTTT.

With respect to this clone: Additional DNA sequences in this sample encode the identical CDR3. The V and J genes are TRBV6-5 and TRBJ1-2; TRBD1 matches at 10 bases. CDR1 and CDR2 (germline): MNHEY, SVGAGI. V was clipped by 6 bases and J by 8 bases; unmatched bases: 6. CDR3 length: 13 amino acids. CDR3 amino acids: CASRTGTGEGYTF. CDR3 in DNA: TGTGCCAGCAGAACCGGGACAGGGGAAGGCTACACCTTC.

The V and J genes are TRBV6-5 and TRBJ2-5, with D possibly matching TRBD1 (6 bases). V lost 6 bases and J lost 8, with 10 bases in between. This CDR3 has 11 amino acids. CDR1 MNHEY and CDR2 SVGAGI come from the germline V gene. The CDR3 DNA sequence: TGTGCCAGCAGGATAGGGGGTACCCAGTACTTC. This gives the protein CASRIGGTQYF.

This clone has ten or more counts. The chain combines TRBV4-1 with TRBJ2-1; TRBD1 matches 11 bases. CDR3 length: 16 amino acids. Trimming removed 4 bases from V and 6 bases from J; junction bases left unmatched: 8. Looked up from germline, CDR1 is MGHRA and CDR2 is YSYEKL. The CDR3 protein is CASSRTGTGGFNEQFF. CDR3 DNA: TGCGCCAGCAGCCGCACCGGGACAGGGGGTTTCAATGAGCAGTTCTTC.

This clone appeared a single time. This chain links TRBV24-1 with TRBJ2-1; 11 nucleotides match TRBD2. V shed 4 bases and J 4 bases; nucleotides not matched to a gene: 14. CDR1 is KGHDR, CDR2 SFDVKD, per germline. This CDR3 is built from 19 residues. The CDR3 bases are TGTGCCACCAGTGAACACAGGGGGTCGGCTAGCGGGAGGTACAATGAGCAGTTCTTC. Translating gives CATSEHRGSASGRYNEQFF.

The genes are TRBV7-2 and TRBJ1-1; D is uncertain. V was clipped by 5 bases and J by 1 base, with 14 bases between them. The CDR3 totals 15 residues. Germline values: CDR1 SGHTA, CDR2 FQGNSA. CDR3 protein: CASSPPPGRNTEAFF. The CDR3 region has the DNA TGTGCCAGCAGCCCGCCTCCGGGGAGGAACACTGAAGCTTTCTTT.